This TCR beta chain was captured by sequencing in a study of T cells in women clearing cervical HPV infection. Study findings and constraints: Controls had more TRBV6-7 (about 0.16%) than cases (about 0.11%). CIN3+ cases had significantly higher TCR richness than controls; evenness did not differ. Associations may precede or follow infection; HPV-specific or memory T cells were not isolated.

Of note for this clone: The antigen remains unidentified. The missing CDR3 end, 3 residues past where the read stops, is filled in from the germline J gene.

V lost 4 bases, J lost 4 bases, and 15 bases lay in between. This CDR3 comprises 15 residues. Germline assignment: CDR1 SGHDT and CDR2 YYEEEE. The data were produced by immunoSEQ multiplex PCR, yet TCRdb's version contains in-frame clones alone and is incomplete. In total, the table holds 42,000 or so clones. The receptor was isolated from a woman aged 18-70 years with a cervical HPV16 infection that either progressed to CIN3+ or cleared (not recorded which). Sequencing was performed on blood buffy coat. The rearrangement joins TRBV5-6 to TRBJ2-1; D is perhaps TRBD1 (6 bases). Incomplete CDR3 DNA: TGTGCCAGCAGCCCCGACAGGAGAAATTACAATGAG. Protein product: CASSPDRRNYNE. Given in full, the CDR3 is CASSPDRRNYNEQFF.